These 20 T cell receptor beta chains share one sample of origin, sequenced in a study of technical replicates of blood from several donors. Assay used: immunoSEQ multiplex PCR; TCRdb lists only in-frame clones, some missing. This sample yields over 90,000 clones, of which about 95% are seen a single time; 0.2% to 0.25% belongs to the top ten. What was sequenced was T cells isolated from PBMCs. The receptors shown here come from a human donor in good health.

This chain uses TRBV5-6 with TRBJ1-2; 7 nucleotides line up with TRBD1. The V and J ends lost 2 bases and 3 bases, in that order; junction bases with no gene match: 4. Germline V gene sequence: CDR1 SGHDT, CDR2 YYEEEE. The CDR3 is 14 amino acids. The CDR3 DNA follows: TGTGCCAGCAGCTTTACCGGGACAGACTATGGCTACACCTTC. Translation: CASSFTGTDYGYTF.

The CDR3 sequence is CASSLVTGTDTQYF. Here the CDR3 DNA reads TGTGCCAGCAGCTTAGTGACAGGGACAGATACGCAGTATTTT. The chain recombines TRBV7-2 with TRBJ2-3; 7 nucleotides align to TRBD1. The CDR3 runs to 14 residues. Germline CDR1 and CDR2: SGHTA and FQGNSA. Trimming cost V 1 base and J 3 bases; bases outside gene matches: 1.

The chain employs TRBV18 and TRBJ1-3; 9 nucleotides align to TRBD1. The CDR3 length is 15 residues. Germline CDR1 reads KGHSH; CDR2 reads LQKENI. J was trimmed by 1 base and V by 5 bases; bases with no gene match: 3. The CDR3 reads CASSSDRGSGNTIYF. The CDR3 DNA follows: TGTGCCAGCTCATCGGACAGGGGATCTGGAAACACCATATATTTT.

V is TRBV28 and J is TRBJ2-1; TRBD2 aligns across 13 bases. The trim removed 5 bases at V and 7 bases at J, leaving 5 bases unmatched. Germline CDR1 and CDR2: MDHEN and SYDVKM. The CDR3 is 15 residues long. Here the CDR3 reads CASSTTSGRVNEQFF. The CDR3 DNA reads TGTGCCAGCAGTACCACTAGCGGGAGGGTAAATGAGCAGTTCTTC.

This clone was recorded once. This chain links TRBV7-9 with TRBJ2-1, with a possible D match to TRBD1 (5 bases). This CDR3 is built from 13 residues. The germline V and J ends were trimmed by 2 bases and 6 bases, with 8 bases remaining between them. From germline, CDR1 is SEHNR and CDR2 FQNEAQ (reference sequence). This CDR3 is CASSLSRVNEQFF. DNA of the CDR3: TGTGCCAGCAGCTTAAGCAGGGTCAATGAGCAGTTCTTC.

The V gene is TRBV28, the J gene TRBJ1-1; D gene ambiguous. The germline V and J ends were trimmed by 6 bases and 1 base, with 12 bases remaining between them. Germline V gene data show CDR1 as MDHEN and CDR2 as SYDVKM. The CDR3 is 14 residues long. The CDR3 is CASSPAWANTEAFF. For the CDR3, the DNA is TGTGCCAGCAGCCCCGCGTGGGCGAACACTGAAGCTTTCTTT.

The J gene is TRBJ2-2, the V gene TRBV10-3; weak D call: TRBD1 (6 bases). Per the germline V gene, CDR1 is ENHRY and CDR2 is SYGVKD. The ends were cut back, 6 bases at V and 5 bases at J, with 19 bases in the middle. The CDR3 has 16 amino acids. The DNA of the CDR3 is TGTGCCATCAGGGACAGCCCGGCGGCGGATACCGGGGAGCTGTTTTTT. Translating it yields CAIRDSPAADTGELFF.

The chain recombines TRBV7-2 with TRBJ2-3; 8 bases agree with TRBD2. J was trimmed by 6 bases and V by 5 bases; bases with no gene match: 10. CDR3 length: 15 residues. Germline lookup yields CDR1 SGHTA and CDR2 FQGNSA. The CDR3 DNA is TGTGCCAGCAGCCATAATACCGGGACTAGGGATACGCAGTATTTT. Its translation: CASSHNTGTRDTQYF. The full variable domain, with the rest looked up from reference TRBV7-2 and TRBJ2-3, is GAGVSQSPSNKVTEKGKDVELRCDPISGHTALYWYRQSLGQGLEFLIYFQGNSAPDKSGLPSDRFSAERTGGSVSTLTIQRTQQEDSAVYLCASSHNTGTRDTQYFGPGTRLTVL.

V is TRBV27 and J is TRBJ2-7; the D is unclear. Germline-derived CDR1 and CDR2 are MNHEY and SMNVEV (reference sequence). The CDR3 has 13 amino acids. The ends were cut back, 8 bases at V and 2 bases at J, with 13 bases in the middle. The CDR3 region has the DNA TGTGCCAGCGCGGCGCCGAGCACCTACGAGCAGTACTTC. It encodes CASAAPSTYEQYF.

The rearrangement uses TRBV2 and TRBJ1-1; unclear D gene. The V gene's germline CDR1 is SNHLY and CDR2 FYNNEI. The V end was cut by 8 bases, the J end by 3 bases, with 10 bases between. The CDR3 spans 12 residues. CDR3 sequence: CASVVMDTEAFF. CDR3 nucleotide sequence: TGTGCCAGCGTAGTGATGGACACTGAAGCTTTCTTT.

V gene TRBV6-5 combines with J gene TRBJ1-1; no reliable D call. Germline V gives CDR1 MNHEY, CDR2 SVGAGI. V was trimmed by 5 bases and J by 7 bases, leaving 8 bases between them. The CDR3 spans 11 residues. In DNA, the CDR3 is TGTGCCAGCAGTCTGCGGGGTGAAGCTTTCTTT. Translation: CASSLRGEAFF.

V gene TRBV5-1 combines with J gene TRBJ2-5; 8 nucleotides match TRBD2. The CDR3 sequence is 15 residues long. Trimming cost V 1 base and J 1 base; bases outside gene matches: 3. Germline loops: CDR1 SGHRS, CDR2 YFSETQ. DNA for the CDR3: TGCGCCAGCAGCTTGCTTGGGACTAGCCAAGAGACCCAGTACTTC. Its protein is CASSLLGTSQETQYF.

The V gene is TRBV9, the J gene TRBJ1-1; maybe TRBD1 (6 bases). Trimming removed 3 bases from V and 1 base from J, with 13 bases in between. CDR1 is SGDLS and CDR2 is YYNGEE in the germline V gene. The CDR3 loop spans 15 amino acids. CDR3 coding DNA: TGTGCCAGCAGCGAACTCCCGGGACAGAACACTGAAGCTTTCTTT. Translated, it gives CASSELPGQNTEAFF.

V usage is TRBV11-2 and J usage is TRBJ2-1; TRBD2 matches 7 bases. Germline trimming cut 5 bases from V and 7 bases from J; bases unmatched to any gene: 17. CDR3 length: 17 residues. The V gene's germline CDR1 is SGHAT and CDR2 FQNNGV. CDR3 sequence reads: CASSRPREGVVGNEQFF. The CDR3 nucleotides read TGTGCCAGCAGCCGACCTAGGGAGGGAGTCGTGGGGAATGAGCAGTTCTTC.

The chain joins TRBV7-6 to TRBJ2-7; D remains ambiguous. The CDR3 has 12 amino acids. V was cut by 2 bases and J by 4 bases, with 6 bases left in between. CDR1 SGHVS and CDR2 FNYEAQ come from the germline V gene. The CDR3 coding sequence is TGTGCCAGCAGCTTAAACCAGTACGAGCAGTACTTC. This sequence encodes CASSLNQYEQYF.

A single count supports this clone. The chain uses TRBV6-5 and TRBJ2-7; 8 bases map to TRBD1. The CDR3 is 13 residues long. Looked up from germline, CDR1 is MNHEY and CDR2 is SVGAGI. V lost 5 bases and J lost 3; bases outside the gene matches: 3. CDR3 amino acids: CASSPTGGYEQYF. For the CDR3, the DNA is TGTGCCAGCAGTCCTACAGGGGGCTACGAGCAGTACTTC.

The CDR3 loop reads CASSQPGQGWIGIFSSYNEQFF. For the CDR3, the DNA is TGTGCCAGCAGTCAACCGGGACAGGGGTGGATCGGGATTTTTAGCTCCTACAATGAGCAGTTCTTC. The chain couples TRBV28 to TRBJ2-1; 10 bases line up with TRBD1. CDR1 MDHEN and CDR2 SYDVKM come from the germline V gene. The CDR3 has 22 residues. J was trimmed by 0 bases and V by 5 bases; bases with no gene match: 22.

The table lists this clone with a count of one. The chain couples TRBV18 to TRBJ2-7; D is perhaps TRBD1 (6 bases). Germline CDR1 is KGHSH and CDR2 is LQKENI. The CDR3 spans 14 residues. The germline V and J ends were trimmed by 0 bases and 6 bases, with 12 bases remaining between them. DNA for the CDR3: TGTGCCAGCTCACCACCCGGCCAGGGGAGCGAGCAGTACTTC. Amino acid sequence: CASSPPGQGSEQYF.

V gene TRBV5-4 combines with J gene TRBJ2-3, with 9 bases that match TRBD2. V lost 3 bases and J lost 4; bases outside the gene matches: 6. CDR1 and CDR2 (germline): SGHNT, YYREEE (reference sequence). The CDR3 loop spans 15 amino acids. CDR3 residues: CASSSWGGGADTQYF. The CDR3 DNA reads TGTGCCAGCAGCTCCTGGGGCGGGGGGGCAGATACGCAGTATTTT.

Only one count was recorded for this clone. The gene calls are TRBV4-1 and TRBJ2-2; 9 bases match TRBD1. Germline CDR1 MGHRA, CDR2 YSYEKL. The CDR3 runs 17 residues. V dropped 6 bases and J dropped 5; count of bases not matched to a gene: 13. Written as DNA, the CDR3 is TGCGCCAGCAGTCTAAAGCTACAGGGGGCCGGTACCGGGGAGCTGTTTTTT. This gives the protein CASSLKLQGAGTGELFF.